These 14 T cell receptor beta chains were sequenced from one sample in a study of CD8+CD57+ T cells in acquired aplastic anemia. Patients included in sequencing had previously demonstrated CD8+CD57+ cell expansion by flow cytometry. The template used for profiling TCR beta VDJ and CDR3 was genomic DNA. TCRdb analysed the reads with MiXCR anew, one entry per CDR3 protein. This repertoire shows approximately 180,000 distinct CDR3 sequences, approximately 52% found once; its top ten account for roughly 1.8%. The sequenced sample was sorted CD4+, CD8+, or CD8+CD57+ T cells (not recorded which) from PBMCs. The receptors were gathered from a human donor with aplastic anemia.

The J gene is TRBJ1-2, the V gene TRBV5-6, with 7 positions matching TRBD1. The V and J ends lost 4 bases and 7 bases, in that order; junction bases with no gene match: 10. The germline gives CDR1 SGHDT, CDR2 YYEEEE. CDR3 length equals 14 residues. The chain's CDR3 is CASSPTGIESGYTF. The CDR3 DNA is TGTGCCAGCAGCCCGACAGGGATCGAGAGTGGCTACACCTTC.

The sample holds many counts of this clonotype. The V call is TRBV7-6, the J call TRBJ2-2, with unresolved D. This CDR3 is built from 15 residues. Germline V gene lookup returns CDR1 SGHVS and CDR2 FNYEAQ. The V end was cut by 3 bases, the J end by 2 bases, with 10 bases between. CDR3 loop: CASSFADINTGELFF. Here the CDR3 DNA reads TGTGCCAGCAGCTTTGCGGATATTAACACCGGGGAGCTGTTTTTT.

The chain couples TRBV29-1 to TRBJ1-1, with D possibly TRBD1 on 6 matching bases. Deletions cut 7 bases from V and 7 bases from J, with 16 bases between. This CDR3 is built from 12 residues. The V gene's germline CDR1 is SQVTM and CDR2 ANQGSEA. The CDR3 nucleotides read TGCAGCGCCCAACCGGACAGCTTTGAAGCTTTCTTT. Translation gives CSAQPDSFEAFF.

This clonotype was observed once. It may be a read error: a sequence one base away is much more abundant. The chain couples TRBV10-3 to TRBJ2-3, with D uncertain. The CDR3 runs to 15 residues. Germline CDR1 is ENHRY and CDR2 is SYGVKD. The CDR3 nucleotides read TGTGCCAGCAGTTACTCGACCGATCAGCACGATACGCAGTATTTT. This codes for CASSYSTDQHDTQYF.

The rearrangement joins TRBV5-6 to TRBJ2-3; D unresolved. In germline, CDR1 is SGHDT, CDR2 YYEEEE. Trimming took off 4 bases at V and 6 bases at J, with 12 bases between the two ends. The CDR3 runs to 13 residues. This CDR3 reads CASSRPLLDTQYF. Here the CDR3 DNA reads TGTGCCAGCAGCCGTCCCCTGTTGGATACGCAGTATTTT. Full variable domain (missing parts from reference TRBV5-6 and TRBJ2-3): DAGVTQSPTHLIKTRGQQVTLRCSPKSGHDTVSWYQQALGQGPQFIFQYYEEEERQRGNFPDRFSGHQFPNYSSELNVNALLLGDSALYLCASSRPLLDTQYFGPGTRLTVL.

This clonotype came up a few times. The J gene is TRBJ2-2, the V gene TRBV28; D unclear. With 10 bases removed from V and 1 base from J, the gap between germline ends came to 7 bases. Germline CDR1 reads MDHEN; CDR2 reads SYDVKM. The CDR3 is made up of 12 amino acids. DNA of the CDR3: TGTGCCATCGGAGAGAACACCGGGGAGCTGTTTTTT. Translated, it gives CAIGENTGELFF.

V gene TRBV10-3 combines with J gene TRBJ1-3; 7 bases match TRBD1. The junction had 2 bases not matched to a gene; V was cut back by 3 bases and J by 0 bases. Looked up from germline, CDR1 is ENHRY and CDR2 is SYGVKD. The length of the CDR3 is 15 residues. The CDR3 bases are TGTGCCATCAGTGAACGACAGGGCTCTGGAAACACCATATATTTT. Protein product: CAISERQGSGNTIYF.

In this sample, this clonotype turned up many times. The rearrangement joins TRBV7-9 to TRBJ1-4, with a possible D match to TRBD1 (6 bases). The CDR3 runs 13 residues. The V gene's germline CDR1 is SEHNR and CDR2 FQNEAQ (reference sequence). V lost 6 bases, J lost 5 bases, and 10 bases lay in between. The CDR3: CASRLQGNEKLFF. The CDR3 DNA reads TGTGCCAGCAGACTACAGGGAAATGAAAAACTGTTTTTT.

This clonotype occurred many times. The genes are TRBV6-5 and TRBJ1-6; TRBD1 might be the D (5 bases). V was trimmed by 3 bases and J by 10 bases, leaving 16 bases between them. Germline V lookup: CDR1 MNHEY, CDR2 SVGAGI. The CDR3 extends over 15 amino acids. The CDR3 region is CASSYDGAGLSPLHF. The CDR3 DNA sequence: TGTGCCAGCAGTTATGACGGGGCAGGGTTATCACCCCTCCACTTT.

This clonotype was detected ten times or more. The chain is built from TRBV10-3 and TRBJ2-3; D is ambiguous. The V and J ends lost 4 bases and 4 bases respectively, with 3 bases between them. Germline loops: CDR1 ENHRY, CDR2 SYGVKD. This CDR3 comprises 11 residues. For the CDR3, the DNA is TGTGCCATCAGTGCAGCAGATACGCAGTATTTT. Its protein is CAISAADTQYF.

This clonotype appeared a single time. This may be a read error: a much more frequent sequence differs by one nucleotide. A read error is likely, as this CDR3 ends without the conserved phenylalanine or tryptophan. This sequence joins TRBV9 and TRBJ2-1, with D possibly matching TRBD2 (6 bases). The CDR3 is made up of 18 amino acids. Germline CDR1 SGDLS, CDR2 YYNGEE. V gave up 0 bases and J gave up 8 bases, with 24 bases separating them. CDR3 amino acids: CASSVGRAGPPLSDEQFL. CDR3 coding DNA: TGTGCCAGCAGCGTAGGGAGGGCGGGGCCGCCCCTATCGGATGAGCAGTTCCTC.

Notes on this clonotype: A read error may be the cause here, since a much bigger clone is one base away. The DNA for the CDR3 is TGCGCCAGCAGCCAAGGTGAAGCGGCCCTCCACAATGAGCAGTTCTTC. It yields the protein CASSQGEAALHNEQFF. This chain joins TRBV4-1 and TRBJ2-1, with D possibly being TRBD2 (5 bases). Trimming cost V 1 base and J 5 bases, with 15 bases left between them. Looked up from germline, CDR1 is MGHRA and CDR2 is YSYEKL. The CDR3 length is 16 residues.

About this clonotype itself: The junction and the germline gene differ at one end; a read error may be behind it. CDR3 protein: CASVVSGGSNEQYF. CDR3 DNA sequence: TGTGCCAGCGTTGTATCGGGGGGCTCCAACGAGCAGTACTTC. The chain has TRBV25-1 and TRBJ2-7; D is possibly TRBD2 (7 bases). The CDR3 runs 14 residues. Germline assignment: CDR1 MGHDK and CDR2 SYGVNS.

The chain carries TRBV19 and TRBJ1-1, with D unresolved. Germline values: CDR1 LNHDA, CDR2 SQIVND (reference sequence). This CDR3 is built from 14 residues. Trimming took 4 bases from V and 5 from J, leaving 14 bases between them. The CDR3 DNA reads TGTGCCAGTAGTAAAAGGGAGGGTATTACTGAAGCTTTCTTT. Amino acids: CASSKREGITEAFF.